These 10 T cell receptor beta chains originate from one sample sequenced in a study of cytomegalovirus exposure and HLA in healthy donors (dated by TCRdb to 2015 to 2018). The library was generated by the immunoSEQ multiplex PCR assay. In TCRdb, the immuneACCESS table is reduced to in-frame sequences with V and J assigned. These tables do not hold every clone; where another copy was compared, an unresolved V gene accounts for under half, and the others remain unexplained. A total of roughly 330,000 clones appear in this sample, 87% of them only once. In total, the top ten clones hold approximately 1.1% of the sample. Sequenced sample: PBMCs. The receptors come from a woman in her 30s in good health and CMV-seropositive.

The chain couples TRBV5-1 to TRBJ2-2; 9 nucleotides align to TRBD1. Per germline, CDR1 SGHRS and CDR2 YFSETQ. V trimming: 4 bases; J trimming: 5 bases; junction bases outside the gene matches: 3. There are 14 residues in the CDR3. This chain's CDR3 is CASSLGQGTGELFF. DNA for the CDR3: TGCGCCAGCAGCCTGGGACAGGGAACCGGGGAGCTGTTTTTT. Full variable domain (remainder filled in from reference TRBV5-1 and TRBJ2-2): KAGVTQTPRYLIKTRGQQVTLSCSPISGHRSVSWYQQTPGQGLQFLFEYFSETQRNKGNFPGRFSGRQFSNSRSEMNVSTLELGDSALYLCASSLGQGTGELFFGEGSRLTVL.

This clone was detected only a few times. The chain employs TRBV27 and TRBJ1-4, with D unclear. CDR3 length equals 16 residues. CDR1 and CDR2 from the germline V gene are MNHEY and SMNVEV (reference sequence). Trimming cost V 5 bases and J 11 bases, with 24 bases left between them. CDR3 protein: CASSAAQTRQMGKLFF. CDR3 nucleotides: TGTGCCAGCAGTGCCGCCCAGACTCGGCAAATGGGGAAACTGTTTTTT.

The chain recombines TRBV4-3 with TRBJ2-1; D is unresolved. CDR1 is LGHNA, CDR2 YSLEER, per germline. The ends were cut back, 4 bases at V and 4 bases at J, with 11 bases in the middle. The CDR3 runs to 14 residues. CDR3 DNA: TGCGCCAGCAGCCCTGGAGACTTTTACAATGAGCAGTTCTTC. Translated, it gives CASSPGDFYNEQFF.

The rearrangement joins TRBV28 to TRBJ2-7, with TRBD2 matching 7 bases. Germline V gene data show CDR1 as MDHEN and CDR2 as SYDVKM. The trim removed 3 bases at V and 2 bases at J, leaving 4 bases unmatched. The CDR3 extends over 14 amino acids. The CDR3 bases are TGTGCCAGCAGTTTTTCTAGCGGCACCTACGAGCAGTACTTC. Its translation: CASSFSSGTYEQYF.

V gene TRBV7-2 combines with J gene TRBJ1-4, with D tentatively TRBD1 (5 bases). Trimming cost V 5 bases and J 6 bases, with 10 bases left between them. This CDR3 is built from 13 residues. Germline loops: CDR1 SGHTA, CDR2 FQGNSA. The CDR3 is CASSRGGDEKLFF. CDR3 DNA: TGTGCCAGCAGCCGCGGGGGGGATGAAAAACTGTTTTTT.

The rearrangement uses TRBV5-1 and TRBJ2-5; TRBD2 agrees at 12 bases. The V gene's germline CDR1 is SGHRS and CDR2 YFSETQ. V gave up 0 bases and J gave up 2 bases; unmatched junction bases: 2. CDR3 length: 16 amino acids. CDR3 protein: CASSLGTSGGQETQYF. The CDR3 region has the DNA TGCGCCAGCAGCTTGGGAACTAGCGGGGGGCAAGAGACCCAGTACTTC.

V usage is TRBV2 and J usage is TRBJ1-2; D unclear. The ends were cut back, 2 bases at V and 7 bases at J, with 14 bases in the middle. Germline CDR1 is SNHLY and CDR2 is FYNNEI. The CDR3 length is 14 residues. The CDR3 protein is CASSEMRVSGGYTF. The CDR3 region has the DNA TGTGCCAGCAGTGAAATGAGGGTTAGCGGTGGCTACACCTTC.

The V and J genes are TRBV9 and TRBJ1-3; D perhaps matches TRBD1 (5 bases). V gave up 2 bases and J gave up 2 bases, with 8 bases separating them. Germline V gives CDR1 SGDLS, CDR2 YYNGEE. The CDR3 loop spans 14 amino acids. The CDR3 nucleotides read TGTGCCAGCAGCGTCCCCAGGGCTGGAAACACCATATATTTT. Amino acids: CASSVPRAGNTIYF.

CDR3 amino acids: CASSQAFRGRGYTF. As DNA, the CDR3 is TGCGCCAGCAGCCAAGCCTTCCGGGGTCGTGGCTACACCTTC. The rearrangement links TRBV4-3 to TRBJ1-2; the D is unclear. CDR3 size: 14 residues. Germline-derived CDR1 and CDR2 are LGHNA and YSLEER. V was clipped by 1 base and J by 7 bases, with 13 bases between them.

This chain links TRBV15 with TRBJ1-4, with 7 bases aligning to TRBD1. With V trimmed by 3 bases and J by 4 bases, 5 bases remained unmatched. Germline V gives CDR1 LNHNV, CDR2 YYDKDF (reference sequence). The CDR3 totals 15 residues. The CDR3 DNA follows: TGTGCCACCAGCAGGCCGGGACAGCTTAATGAAAAACTGTTTTTT. Protein sequence: CATSRPGQLNEKLFF.